This is a list of T cell receptor beta chains from one sample in a study of identifying expanded T cells in peripheral blood. Repertoires were generated with immunoSEQ multiplex PCR, while TCRdb's copy carries only in-frame clones and drops some. The profile covers tens of thousands of clones, with over 80% appearing a single time and around a fifth taken by the ten largest. Source material: blood. Receptors originate from a person aged 18 to 70 in good health. Both conserved end residues are part of each CDR3. The order of the fields is V gene, D gene, CDR3 length, clone size, J gene, CDR3 protein, CDR3 DNA. The D gene is left open where the match is weak. Rows may omit the clone size; those that give it use once, few, many or a size class.

v_call: TRBV6-1
d_call: .
cdr3_length: 13
clone_size: .
j_call: TRBJ2-7
cdr3_aa: CASSENLGYEQYF
cdr3_nt: TGTGCCAGCAGTGAAAACCTGGGGTACGAGCAGTACTTC

v_call: TRBV7-3
d_call: TRBD1
cdr3_length: 15
clone_size: few
j_call: TRBJ2-5
cdr3_aa: CASSLGQLTQETQYF
cdr3_nt: TGTGCCAGCAGCTTGGGACAGTTGACCCAAGAGACCCAGTACTTC

v_call: TRBV4-3
d_call: .
cdr3_length: 14
clone_size: .
j_call: TRBJ2-3
cdr3_aa: CASSQPLVGDTQYF
cdr3_nt: TGCGCCAGCAGCCAGCCCCTAGTAGGAGATACGCAGTATTTT

v_call: TRBV28
d_call: TRBD1
cdr3_length: 16
clone_size: .
j_call: TRBJ1-5
cdr3_aa: CASSFNDRGVNQPQHF
cdr3_nt: TGTGCCAGCAGTTTCAATGACAGGGGGGTCAATCAGCCCCAGCATTTT

v_call: TRBV30
d_call: TRBD2
cdr3_length: 13
clone_size: .
j_call: TRBJ2-5
cdr3_aa: CAWSRLGGETQYF
cdr3_nt: TGTGCCTGGAGTCGCCTCGGGGGGGAGACCCAGTACTTC

v_call: TRBV27
d_call: TRBD2
cdr3_length: 19
clone_size: once
j_call: TRBJ2-1
cdr3_aa: CASSLWGGTSVLRSNEQFF
cdr3_nt: TGTGCCAGCAGTTTATGGGGAGGGACTAGCGTATTGAGAAGCAATGAGCAGTTCTTC

v_call: TRBV4-1
d_call: .
cdr3_length: 14
clone_size: .
j_call: TRBJ1-2
cdr3_aa: CASSQDRGSYGYTF
cdr3_nt: TGCGCCAGCAGCCAAGATAGAGGAAGTTATGGCTACACCTTC

v_call: TRBV19
d_call: TRBD2
cdr3_length: 17
clone_size: .
j_call: TRBJ2-7
cdr3_aa: CASSITWGLAGSYEQYF
cdr3_nt: TGTGCCAGTAGTATAACTTGGGGACTAGCGGGATCCTACGAGCAGTACTTC

v_call: TRBV5-6
d_call: TRBD1
cdr3_length: 16
clone_size: .
j_call: TRBJ2-7
cdr3_aa: CASSSGTGAGSYEQYF
cdr3_nt: TGTGCCAGCAGCTCTGGAACAGGGGCGGGCTCCTACGAGCAGTACTTC

v_call: TRBV27
d_call: .
cdr3_length: 14
clone_size: .
j_call: TRBJ2-3
cdr3_aa: CASSSLDSTDTQYF
cdr3_nt: TGTGCCAGCAGTTCCCTAGACAGCACAGATACGCAGTATTTT

v_call: TRBV12-5
d_call: .
cdr3_length: 17
clone_size: .
j_call: TRBJ1-5
cdr3_aa: CASGLGGGDYSNQPQHF
cdr3_nt: TGTGCTAGTGGTTTGGGAGGGGGAGACTATAGCAATCAGCCCCAGCATTTT

v_call: TRBV6-1
d_call: TRBD2
cdr3_length: 15
clone_size: many
j_call: TRBJ2-7
cdr3_aa: CASSEGLAGVYEQYF
cdr3_nt: TGTGCCAGCAGTGAAGGGCTAGCGGGAGTCTACGAGCAGTACTTC

v_call: TRBV7-7
d_call: TRBD1
cdr3_length: 17
clone_size: .
j_call: TRBJ2-7
cdr3_aa: CASSAIYPGQGVHEQYF
cdr3_nt: TGTGCTAGCAGCGCCATATACCCGGGACAGGGGGTCCACGAGCAGTACTTC

v_call: TRBV9
d_call: TRBD1
cdr3_length: 16
clone_size: .
j_call: TRBJ2-2
cdr3_aa: CASSVGQGADTGELFF
cdr3_nt: TGTGCCAGCAGCGTGGGACAGGGGGCGGACACCGGGGAGCTGTTTTTT

v_call: TRBV25-1
d_call: TRBD2
cdr3_length: 16
clone_size: .
j_call: TRBJ2-1
cdr3_aa: CASSENLAGRYNEQFF
cdr3_nt: TGTGCCAGCAGTGAAAATCTAGCGGGTAGATACAATGAGCAGTTCTTC